This TCR beta chain originates from a study of a mutant IDH1 vaccine in newly diagnosed glioma. Study context: Patients were pretreated with radiotherapy, temozolomide, or both, mostly both.

Time point described: week 11, during vaccination. Each dose of the vaccine consisted of 300 ug of mutant IDH1 20-mer peptide, with topical imiquimod. Clones were read by immunoSEQ multiplex PCR, and TCRdb kept only the in-frame ones, dropping some. The sample consists of around 40,000 clones, roughly 89% of them appearing once. Trimming pared 4 bases from V and 0 bases from J, leaving 11 bases between. The CDR3 consists of 15 residues. Germline-derived CDR1 and CDR2 are SGDLS and YYNGEE. Note on this clone: The antigen is unknown.

The sample in question was PBMCs, obtained from a glioma patient whose treatment included an IDH1 peptide vaccine. The chain uses TRBV9 and TRBJ2-1; unclear D gene. This clonotype was sampled from a middle-aged man with glioma. This CDR3 reads CASSPVSSSYNEQFF. In DNA, the CDR3 is TGTGCCAGCAGCCCCGTTTCGAGCTCCTACAATGAGCAGTTCTTC.